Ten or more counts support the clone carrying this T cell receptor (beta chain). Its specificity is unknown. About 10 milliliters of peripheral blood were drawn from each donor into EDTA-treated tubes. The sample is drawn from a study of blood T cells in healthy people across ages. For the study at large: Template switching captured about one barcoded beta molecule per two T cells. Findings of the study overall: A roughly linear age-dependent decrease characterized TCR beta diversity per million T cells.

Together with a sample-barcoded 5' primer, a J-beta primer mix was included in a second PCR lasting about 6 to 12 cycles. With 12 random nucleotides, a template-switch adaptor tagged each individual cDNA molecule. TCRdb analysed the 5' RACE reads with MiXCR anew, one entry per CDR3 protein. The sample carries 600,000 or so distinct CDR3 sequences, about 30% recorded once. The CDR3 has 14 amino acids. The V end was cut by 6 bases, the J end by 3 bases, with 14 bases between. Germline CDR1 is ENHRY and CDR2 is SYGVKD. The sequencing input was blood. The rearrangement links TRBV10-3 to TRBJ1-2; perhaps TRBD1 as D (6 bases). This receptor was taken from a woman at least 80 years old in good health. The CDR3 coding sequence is TGTGCCATCAGAGAATCACAGGGACACTATGGCTACACCTTC. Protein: CAIRESQGHYGYTF.